The TCR beta chain described here comes from a study of beta chain features in type 1 diabetes. Study background: There were about 110,000,000 sorted cells examined across all samples. General study results and limits: Reduced insertions and increased deletions marked VDJ junctions in type 1 diabetes patients. TCRB CDR3 length was moderately but significantly reduced in all four CD4+ subsets of Type 1 diabetes patients.

Every isolated RNA sample was fully reverse transcribed, so sequencing captured expressed TCRB transcripts. Repertoires were generated with immunoSEQ multiplex PCR, while TCRdb's copy carries only in-frame clones and drops some. Among a few hundred thousand clones listed, roughly 13% were seen once. Germline assignment: CDR1 PRHDT and CDR2 FYEKMQ (reference sequence). J gave up 7 bases and V 4 bases, and 10 bases lay outside the gene matches. There are 15 residues in the CDR3. This clone was counted a few times. What it recognizes is unknown. The TCR comes from a man in his thirties or forties with type 1 diabetes. The chain carries TRBV13 and TRBJ2-7, with TRBD2 matching over 10 bases. The sequenced sample consisted of naive CD4+ T cells from blood. The DNA for the CDR3 is TGTGCCAGCAGCTCAAAGACTAGCGGGCGGGAAGAGCAGTACTTC. Translation: CASSSKTSGREEQYF.